Listed below are T cell receptor beta chains from one sample, sequenced in a study of shared clonotypes between healthy human individuals. Method: immunoSEQ multiplex PCR; TCRdb's copy keeps in-frame clones and lacks some. The profile shows about 2.4 million clones, 93% of them singletons. The sequenced material came from naive CD4+ T cells from PBMCs. The receptors shown here come from a man in his late teens or twenties in good health. Some clones in this sample may be carry-over from other donors' samples. CDR3s include the opening cysteine and the closing phenylalanine or tryptophan. Each record gives: D gene, J gene, clone size, V gene, CDR3 DNA, CDR3 protein. The D gene is left open where the match is weak. The listing skips clone size in some rows; elsewhere it reads once, few, many or a size class.

-	TRBJ2-7	-	TRBV7-9	TGTGCCAGCAGCTTAGTGGGGACCTACGAGCAGTACTTC	CASSLVGTYEQYF
TRBD1	TRBJ1-1	-	TRBV18	TGTGCCAGCTCACAGGGGGCCGGTCGGGCGGACACTGAAGCTTTCTTT	CASSQGAGRADTEAFF
-	TRBJ1-2	-	TRBV10-1	TGCGCCAGCAGTCCCAGGGGTTCAGCTGGCTACACCTTC	CASSPRGSAGYTF
TRBD1	TRBJ2-5	-	TRBV27	TGTGCCAGCGGGGACAGGGGGAGGGCCCAGTACTTC	CASGDRGRAQYF
-	TRBJ2-2	once	TRBV6-5	TGTGCCAGCAACTCTCGCGGGGCCCACACCGGGGAGCTGTTTTTT	CASNSRGAHTGELFF
TRBD1	TRBJ2-1	-	TRBV6-5	TGTGCCAGCAGTCCCCGGACAGGTAATGAGCAGTTCTTC	CASSPRTGNEQFF
-	TRBJ2-7	-	TRBV7-9	TGTGCCAGCAGCTTAGCTTCCGGATTGGCCGGAGAGCAGTACTTC	CASSLASGLAGEQYF
TRBD2	TRBJ2-3	-	TRBV5-1	TGCGCCAGCAGCTTGGGTAGGGAGGGCCTTTCCACAGATACGCAGTATTTT	CASSLGREGLSTDTQYF
-	TRBJ2-7	-	TRBV4-2	TGTGCCAGCAGCCAAGATGGGGCCTCCTACGAGCAGTACTTC	CASSQDGASYEQYF
-	TRBJ1-4	-	TRBV7-3	TGTGCCAGCAGCTTCGGGAAGGGGGGAGCAACTAATGAAAAACTGTTTTTT	CASSFGKGGATNEKLFF
-	TRBJ2-2	-	TRBV27	TGTGCCAGCAGTTTTTTTTCCACAACCCCCGGGGAGCTGTTTTTT	CASSFFSTTPGELFF
-	TRBJ2-3	-	TRBV11-3	TGTGCCAGCAGCGAGCGGCAGGGCACAGATACGCAGTATTTT	CASSERQGTDTQYF
-	TRBJ2-2	-	TRBV29-1	TGCAGCGTTGCTAGCGCCCTAACGAACACCGGGGAGCTGTTTTTT	CSVASALTNTGELFF
TRBD2	TRBJ2-3	-	TRBV6-5	TGTGCCAGCAGACGACTAGCCTCAGATACGCAGTATTTT	CASRRLASDTQYF
TRBD1	TRBJ1-5	-	TRBV28	TGTGCCAGCGTACCTTGGGGACAGGGTGATTATAGCAATCAGCCCCAGCATTTT	CASVPWGQGDYSNQPQHF
-	TRBJ2-7	-	TRBV5-6	TGTGCCAGCAGCTTGGTCGGGGCGGGATTCGAGCAGTACTTC	CASSLVGAGFEQYF
-	TRBJ1-2	-	TRBV5-6	TGTGCCAGCAGCCGCACCCAAACTGCGCTCCGGGCCTATGGCTACACCTTC	CASSRTQTALRAYGYTF
TRBD1	TRBJ1-1	once	TRBV27	TGTGCCAGCTGTTACTCCGGGACAGGGCTGAACACTGAAGCTTTCTTT	CASCYSGTGLNTEAFF
-	TRBJ2-3	-	TRBV25-1	TGTGCCAGCAGTGACCCAATATCGGATACGCAGTATTTT	CASSDPISDTQYF
TRBD2	TRBJ2-1	-	TRBV7-8	TGTGCCAGCAGCTCGGGCGGGAGAACAAGGTACAATGAGCAGTTCTTC	CASSSGGRTRYNEQFF
-	TRBJ1-1	-	TRBV10-2	TGCGCCAGCAGTGGGGCACTAGTAGGGAACACTGAAGCTTTCTTT	CASSGALVGNTEAFF
-	TRBJ2-5	-	TRBV11-3	TGTGCCAGCAGCGCTCGTGGGACCCAGTACTTC	CASSARGTQYF
TRBD2	TRBJ2-3	-	TRBV5-8	TGTGCCAGCAGCCAGGGACTAGCGGAGCGCACAGATACGCAGTATTTT	CASSQGLAERTDTQYF
-	TRBJ1-3	-	TRBV5-6	TGTGCCAGCAGCTTTTACAGGGCTGGAAACACCATATATTTT	CASSFYRAGNTIYF
-	TRBJ1-2	-	TRBV4-1	TGCGCCAGCAGACCCGGGGCCCAGGGCAGGTATGGCTACACCTTC	CASRPGAQGRYGYTF
TRBD1	TRBJ1-2	once	TRBV13	TGTGCCAGCAGCTTCGGACAGGGAACGCGTGGCTACACCTTC	CASSFGQGTRGYTF
-	TRBJ2-5	-	TRBV7-2	TGTGCCAGCAGCTTAAGGGCTTCTGGAGGGGGCTTAAAAGAGACCCAGTACTTC	CASSLRASGGGLKETQYF
-	TRBJ2-5	-	TRBV6-6	TGTGCCAGCAGTTACTCGGTGGGGAGGTACCAAGAGACCCAGTACTTC	CASSYSVGRYQETQYF
-	TRBJ2-2	-	TRBV7-3	TGTGCCAGCCGGGACGGCAACACCGGGGAGCTGTTTTTT	CASRDGNTGELFF
-	TRBJ2-1	-	TRBV7-2	TGTGCCAGCAGCCCTACCTTTTATGAGCAGTTCTTC	CASSPTFYEQFF
TRBD1	TRBJ1-3	once	TRBV30	TGTGCCTGGATGACGGGACAGGCCTCTGGAAACACCATATATTTT	CAWMTGQASGNTIYF
-	TRBJ1-6	-	TRBV25-1	TGTGCCAGCAGTGAAGTCAAACGGGGTGACAATTCACCCCTCCACTTT	CASSEVKRGDNSPLHF
-	TRBJ2-7	-	TRBV11-2	TGTGCCAGCAGCTTGGAGGACAGTATCTACGAGCAGTACTTC	CASSLEDSIYEQYF
TRBD1	TRBJ1-1	-	TRBV5-4	TGTGCCAGCAACCCGGGACAGGGCCTCGGGGTCACTGAAGCTTTCTTT	CASNPGQGLGVTEAFF
-	TRBJ1-2	-	TRBV7-6	TGTGCCAGCAGCTCCACGTACAGCTATGGCTACACCTTC	CASSSTYSYGYTF
TRBD2	TRBJ2-2	-	TRBV7-3	TGTGCCAGCAGCTTAAAGCCTAGCGGGAGTTATACCGGGGAGCTGTTTTTT	CASSLKPSGSYTGELFF
TRBD1	TRBJ1-1	-	TRBV7-3	TGTGCCAGCAGCCAGGGGGGAGTTCTGAACACTGAAGCTTTCTTT	CASSQGGVLNTEAFF
-	TRBJ2-3	-	TRBV9	TGTGCCAGCAGCGTAGGACCGGGGGATACGCAGTATTTT	CASSVGPGDTQYF
TRBD2	TRBJ2-3	-	TRBV7-2	TGTGCCAGCAGCGTGGCTAGCGGGAGGGGTGGTGTGGATACGCAGTATTTT	CASSVASGRGGVDTQYF
-	TRBJ1-1	-	TRBV5-4	TGTGCCAGCAGCTTGGCCGGATGGGGCATGGACACTGAAGCTTTCTTT	CASSLAGWGMDTEAFF
TRBD2	TRBJ2-1	-	TRBV9	TGTGCCAGCAGTATGGCTAGCGGGAGGGTTATGGGTGAGCAGTTCTTC	CASSMASGRVMGEQFF
-	TRBJ1-3	-	TRBV6-6	TGTGCCAGCATTCCCGAGGCGAGGGGCACCATATATTTT	CASIPEARGTIYF
-	TRBJ1-4	-	TRBV15	TGTGCCACCAGCAGCCCCTCAGGAGCAGGAAAACTGTTTTTT	CATSSPSGAGKLFF